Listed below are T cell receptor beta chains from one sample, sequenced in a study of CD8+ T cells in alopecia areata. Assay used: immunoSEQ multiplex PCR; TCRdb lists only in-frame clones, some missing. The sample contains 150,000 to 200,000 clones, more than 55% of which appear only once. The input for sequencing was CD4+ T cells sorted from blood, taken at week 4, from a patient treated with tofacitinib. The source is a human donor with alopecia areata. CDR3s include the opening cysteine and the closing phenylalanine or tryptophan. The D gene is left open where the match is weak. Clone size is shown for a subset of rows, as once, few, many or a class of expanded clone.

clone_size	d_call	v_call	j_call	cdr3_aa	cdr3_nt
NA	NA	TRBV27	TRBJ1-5	CASSVDRYQPQHF	TGTGCCAGCAGTGTCGACAGGTATCAGCCCCAGCATTTT
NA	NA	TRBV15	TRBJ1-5	CATSRQINQPQHF	TGTGCCACCAGCCGGCAGATCAATCAGCCCCAGCATTTT
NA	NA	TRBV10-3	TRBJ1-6	CAIRQAANSPLHF	TGTGCCATCCGACAGGCCGCAAATTCACCCCTCCACTTT
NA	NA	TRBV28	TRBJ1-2	CASHRNYGYTF	TGTGCCAGCCACCGCAACTATGGCTACACCTTC
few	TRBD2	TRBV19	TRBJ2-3	CASRTSGTDTQYF	TGTGCCAGTAGGACTAGCGGCACAGATACGCAGTATTTT
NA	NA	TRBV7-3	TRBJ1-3	CASSLAADSGNTIYF	TGTGCCAGCAGCTTAGCGGCAGACTCTGGAAACACCATATATTTT
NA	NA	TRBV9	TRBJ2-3	CASSGYSTGTDTQYF	TGTGCCAGCAGCGGATATTCGACAGGAACAGATACGCAGTATTTT
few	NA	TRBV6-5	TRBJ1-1	CASRARPNTEAFF	TGTGCCAGCAGAGCACGGCCGAACACTGAAGCTTTCTTT
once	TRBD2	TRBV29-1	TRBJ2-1	CSVDAGGSYNEQFF	TGCAGCGTTGACGCGGGGGGCTCCTACAATGAGCAGTTCTTC
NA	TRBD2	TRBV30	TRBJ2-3	CAWSALTSGGTDTQYF	TGTGCCTGGAGTGCCCTTACTAGCGGGGGGACAGATACGCAGTATTTT
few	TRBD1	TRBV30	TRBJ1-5	CAWRGTGGNQPQHF	TGTGCCTGGAGGGGGACAGGGGGCAATCAGCCCCAGCATTTT
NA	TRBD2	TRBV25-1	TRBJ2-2	CASSQTTSGGTGELFF	TGTGCCAGCAGTCAAACGACTAGCGGGGGGACCGGGGAGCTGTTTTTT
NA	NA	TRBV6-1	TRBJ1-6	CASSETGRHSPLHF	TGTGCCAGCAGTGAAACAGGGAGGCATTCACCCCTCCACTTT
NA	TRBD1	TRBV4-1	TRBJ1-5	CASSQDPTGLYGNQPQHF	TGCGCCAGCAGCCAAGATCCGACAGGGTTGTACGGCAATCAGCCCCAGCATTTT
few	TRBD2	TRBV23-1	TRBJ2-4	CASSQSAGGPGPLGKNIQYF	TGCGCCAGCAGTCAATCGGCGGGGGGCCCAGGCCCCCTAGGCAAAAACATTCAGTACTTC